This T cell receptor beta chain was sequenced in a study of T cell clonality in common variable immunodeficiency. The sample holds many counts of this clone. Its antigen is currently unknown. The read ends 3 residues early relative to the CDR3; the germline J gene fills the gap. Notes on the study in general: Links between repertoire features and CVID complications were heterogeneity-limited. CVID subjects showed higher TCRbeta clonality than healthy controls. Fewer deletions and N-nucleotide insertions were reportedly seen in common variable immunodeficiency TCR beta sequences.

The CDR3 loop spans 12 amino acids. Germline assignment: CDR1 SEHNR and CDR2 FQNEAQ (reference sequence). The V gene lost 6 bases and the J gene lost 6 bases, with 12 bases spanning the gap. The method was immunoSEQ multiplex PCR; TCRdb's version includes in-frame clones alone and lacks a portion of them. The specimen has tens of thousands of clones, none found just once. The specimen was peripheral blood mononuclear cells. V and J are TRBV7-9 and TRBJ2-7; TRBD1 is a possible D gene (5 bases). The source of this sequence is a person aged 18-70 years in good health. CDR3 loop: CASRVGAGEQYF. The CDR3 DNA, read in part, is TGTGCCAGCAGAGTAGGGGCCGGCGAG.